The clone carrying this T cell receptor beta chain was recorded at least ten times. Its specificity is unknown. This sample stems from a study of metastatic and nonmetastatic thyroid tumors. Whole-study context: Across blood and tumor or nodule tissue, repertoires from malignant and benign thyroid patients were compared with one another.

Study results and caveats: In both blood and tumor samples, TCR beta diversity was reported significantly higher for malignant than benign nodules.

All patients were untreated before thyroid surgery. CDR3 length: 14 residues. Germline CDR1 SGHAT, CDR2 FQNNGV. The V end lost 5 bases, the J end lost 7 bases, and 15 bases lay between the germline ends. Authors' data handling: The study's classifier, a distant-metastasis tool for papillary thyroid cancer, was built using CDR3 differences across clinicopathological groups. TCRdb re-clonotyped the PCR reads through MiXCR. The V and J calls here are based on TCRdb, not the publication. The data hold tens of thousands of clones, with around 17% observed a single time. This receptor was identified in a female donor with papillary thyroid cancer or a benign thyroid nodule (not recorded which). Some clones in this sample may be carry-over from other donors' samples. V and J are TRBV11-2 and TRBJ1-5, with D possibly matching TRBD1 (6 bases). Sequencing was carried out using tumor tissue. CDR3 sequence reads: CASSEGSGGQPQHF. The DNA of the CDR3 is TGTGCCAGCAGCGAGGGAAGCGGGGGCCAGCCCCAGCATTTT.